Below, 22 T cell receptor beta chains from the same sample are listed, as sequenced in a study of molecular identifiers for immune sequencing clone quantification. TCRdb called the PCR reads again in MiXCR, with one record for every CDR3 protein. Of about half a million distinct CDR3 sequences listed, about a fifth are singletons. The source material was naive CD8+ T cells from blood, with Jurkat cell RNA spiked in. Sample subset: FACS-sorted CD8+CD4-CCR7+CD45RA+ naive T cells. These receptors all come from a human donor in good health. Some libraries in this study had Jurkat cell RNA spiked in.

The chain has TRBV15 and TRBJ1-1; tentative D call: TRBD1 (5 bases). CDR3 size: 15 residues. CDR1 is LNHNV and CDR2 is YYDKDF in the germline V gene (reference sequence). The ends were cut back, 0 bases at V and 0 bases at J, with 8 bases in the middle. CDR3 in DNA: TGTGCCACCAGCAGAGACAGGGACCTGAACACTGAAGCTTTCTTT. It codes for CATSRDRDLNTEAFF. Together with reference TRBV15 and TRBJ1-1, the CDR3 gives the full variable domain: DAMVIQNPRYQVTQFGKPVTLSCSQTLNHNVMYWYQQKSSQAPKLLFHYYDKDFNNEADTPDNFQSRRPNTSFCFLDIRSPGLGDTAMYLCATSRDRDLNTEAFFGQGTRLTVV.

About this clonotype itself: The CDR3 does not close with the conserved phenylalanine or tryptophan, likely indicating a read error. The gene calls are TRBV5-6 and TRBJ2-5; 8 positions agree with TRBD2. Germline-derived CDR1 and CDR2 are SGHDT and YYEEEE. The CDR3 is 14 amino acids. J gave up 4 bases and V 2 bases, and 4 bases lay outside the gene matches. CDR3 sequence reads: CASSFPTSGETQYL. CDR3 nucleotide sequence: TGTGCCAGCAGCTTCCCCACTAGCGGAGAGACCCAGTACCTC.

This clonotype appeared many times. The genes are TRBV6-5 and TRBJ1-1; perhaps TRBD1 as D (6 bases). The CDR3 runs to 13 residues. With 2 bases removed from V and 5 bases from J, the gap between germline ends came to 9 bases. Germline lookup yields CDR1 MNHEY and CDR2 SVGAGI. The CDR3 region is CASSYTGTTEAFF. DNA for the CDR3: TGTGCCAGCAGTTACACGGGGACAACTGAAGCTTTCTTT.

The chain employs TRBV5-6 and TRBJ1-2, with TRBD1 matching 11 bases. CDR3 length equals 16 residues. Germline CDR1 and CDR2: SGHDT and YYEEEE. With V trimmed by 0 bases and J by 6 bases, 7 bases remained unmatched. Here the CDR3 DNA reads TGTGCCAGCAGCTTGGCCGGAGGACAGGGGGCTGATGGCTACACCTTC. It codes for CASSLAGGQGADGYTF.

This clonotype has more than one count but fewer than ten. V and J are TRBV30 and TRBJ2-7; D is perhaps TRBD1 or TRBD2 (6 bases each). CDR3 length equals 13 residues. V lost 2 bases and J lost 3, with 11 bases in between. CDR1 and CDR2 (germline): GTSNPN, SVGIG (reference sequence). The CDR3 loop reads CAWSTGAFYEQYF. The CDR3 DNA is TGTGCCTGGAGTACGGGGGCTTTCTACGAGCAGTACTTC.

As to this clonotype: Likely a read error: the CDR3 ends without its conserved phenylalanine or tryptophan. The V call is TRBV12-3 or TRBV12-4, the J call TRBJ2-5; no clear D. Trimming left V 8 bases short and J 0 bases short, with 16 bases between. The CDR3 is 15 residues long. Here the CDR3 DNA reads TGTGCCAGCCGTTCTCTAGTCCCCCACCAAGAGACCCAGTACTCC. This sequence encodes CASRSLVPHQETQYS.

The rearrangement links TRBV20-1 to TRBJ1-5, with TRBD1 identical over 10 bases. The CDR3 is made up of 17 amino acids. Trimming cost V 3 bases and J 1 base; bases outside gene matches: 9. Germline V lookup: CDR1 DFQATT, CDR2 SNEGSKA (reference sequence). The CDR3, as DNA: TGCAGTGCTAGCGACGGACAGGGGGGAGTAAGCAATCAGCCCCAGCATTTT. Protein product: CSASDGQGGVSNQPQHF.

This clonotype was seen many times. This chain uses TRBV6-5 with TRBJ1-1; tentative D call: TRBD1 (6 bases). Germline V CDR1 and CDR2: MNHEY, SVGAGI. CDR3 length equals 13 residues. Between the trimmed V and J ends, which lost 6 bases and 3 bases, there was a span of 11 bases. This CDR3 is CASSLGGHTEAFF. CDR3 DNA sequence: TGTGCCAGCAGCCTCGGGGGCCACACTGAAGCTTTCTTT.

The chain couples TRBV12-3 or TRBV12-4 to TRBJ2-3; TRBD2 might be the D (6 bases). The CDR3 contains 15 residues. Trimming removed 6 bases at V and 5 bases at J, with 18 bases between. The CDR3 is CASSGGAGGGDTQYF. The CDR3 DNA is TGTGCCAGCAGCGGCGGGGCGGGTGGAGGAGATACGCAGTATTTT.

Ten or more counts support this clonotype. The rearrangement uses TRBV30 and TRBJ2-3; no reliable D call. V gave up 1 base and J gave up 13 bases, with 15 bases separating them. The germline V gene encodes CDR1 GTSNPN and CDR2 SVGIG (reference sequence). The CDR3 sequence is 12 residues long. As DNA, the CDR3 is TGTGCCTGGAGTGCAGGCACACCGTGGAAGTATTTT. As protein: CAWSAGTPWKYF. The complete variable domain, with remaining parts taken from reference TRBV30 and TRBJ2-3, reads SQTIHQWPATLVQPVGSPLSLECTVEGTSNPNLYWYRQAAGRGLQLLFYSVGIGQISSEVPQNLSASRPQDRQFILSSKKLLLSDSGFYLCAWSAGTPWKYFGPGTRLTVL.

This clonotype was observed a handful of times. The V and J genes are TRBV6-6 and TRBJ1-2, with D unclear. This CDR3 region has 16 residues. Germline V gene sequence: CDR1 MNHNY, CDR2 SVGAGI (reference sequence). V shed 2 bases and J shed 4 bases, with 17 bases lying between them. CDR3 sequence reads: CASSYEGSPDGYGYTF. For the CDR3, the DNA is TGTGCCAGCAGTTACGAGGGTTCCCCGGATGGCTATGGCTACACCTTC.

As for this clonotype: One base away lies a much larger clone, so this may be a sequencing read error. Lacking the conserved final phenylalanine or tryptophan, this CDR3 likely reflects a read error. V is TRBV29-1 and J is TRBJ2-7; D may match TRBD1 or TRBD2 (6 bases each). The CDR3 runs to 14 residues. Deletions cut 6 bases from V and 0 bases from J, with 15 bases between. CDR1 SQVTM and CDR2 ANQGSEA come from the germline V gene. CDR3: CSVGAGTYSYEQYS. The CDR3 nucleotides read TGCAGCGTGGGGGCGGGAACCTACTCCTACGAGCAGTACTCC.

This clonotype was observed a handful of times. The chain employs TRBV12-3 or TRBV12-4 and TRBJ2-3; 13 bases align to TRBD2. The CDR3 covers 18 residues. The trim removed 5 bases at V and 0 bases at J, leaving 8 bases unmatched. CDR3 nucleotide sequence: TGTGCCAGCAGTCCCGGACTAGCGGGAGTAGCTAGCACAGATACGCAGTATTTT. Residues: CASSPGLAGVASTDTQYF.

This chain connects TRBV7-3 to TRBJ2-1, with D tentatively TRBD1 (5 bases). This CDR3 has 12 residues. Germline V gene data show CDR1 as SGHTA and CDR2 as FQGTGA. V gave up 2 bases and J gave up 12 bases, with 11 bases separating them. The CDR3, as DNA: TGTGCCAGCAGCTTAGACAGACGTGTGCAGTTCTTC. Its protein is CASSLDRRVQFF.

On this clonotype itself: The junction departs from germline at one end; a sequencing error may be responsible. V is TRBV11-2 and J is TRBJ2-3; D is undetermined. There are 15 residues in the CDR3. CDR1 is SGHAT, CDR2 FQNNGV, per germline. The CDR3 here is CASSIDRPSTDTQYF. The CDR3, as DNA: TGTGCCAGCAGCATAGATCGCCCGAGCACAGATACGCAGTATTTT. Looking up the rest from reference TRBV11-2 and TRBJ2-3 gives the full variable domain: EAGVAQSPRYKIIEKRQSVAFWCNPISGHATLYWYQQILGQGPKLLIQFQNNGVVDDSQLPKDRFSAERLKGVDSTLKIQPAKLEDSAVYLCASSIDRPSTDTQYFGPGTRLTVL.

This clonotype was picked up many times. CDR3 nucleotide sequence: TGCAGCGTTGTGACGGGGGCCCTCTATGGCTACACCTTC. Translating it yields CSVVTGALYGYTF. The J gene is TRBJ1-2, the V gene TRBV29-1, with D possibly being TRBD1 (6 bases). The germline CDR1 and CDR2 sequences are SQVTM and ANQGSEA. This CDR3 is built from 13 residues. V lost 4 bases and J 4 bases, leaving 13 bases between the germline ends.

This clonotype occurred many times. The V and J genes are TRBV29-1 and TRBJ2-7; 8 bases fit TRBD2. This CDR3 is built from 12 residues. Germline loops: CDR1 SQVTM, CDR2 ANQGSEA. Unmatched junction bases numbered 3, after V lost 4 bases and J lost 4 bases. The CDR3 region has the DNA TGCAGCGTTGGAGCGGGAGAGTACGAGCAGTACTTC. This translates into CSVGAGEYEQYF.

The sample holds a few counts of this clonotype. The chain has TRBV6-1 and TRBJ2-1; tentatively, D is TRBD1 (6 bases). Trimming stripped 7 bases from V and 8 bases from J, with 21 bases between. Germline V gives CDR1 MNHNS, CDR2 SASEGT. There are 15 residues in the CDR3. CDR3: CASIPSGDMTDEQFF. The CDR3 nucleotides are TGTGCCAGCATTCCTTCAGGGGACATGACGGATGAGCAGTTCTTC.

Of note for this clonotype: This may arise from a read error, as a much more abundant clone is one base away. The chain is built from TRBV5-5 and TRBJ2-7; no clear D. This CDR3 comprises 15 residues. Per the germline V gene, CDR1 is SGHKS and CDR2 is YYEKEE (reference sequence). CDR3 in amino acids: CASSDEEQRWYEQHF. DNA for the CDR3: TGTGCCAGCAGCGACGAAGAACAGCGTTGGTACGAGCAGCACTTC. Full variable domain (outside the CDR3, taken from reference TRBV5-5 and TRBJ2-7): DAGVTQSPTHLIKTRGQQVTLRCSPISGHKSVSWYQQVLGQGPQFIFQYYEKEERGRGNFPDRFSARQFPNYSSELNVNALLLGDSALYLCASSDEEQRWYEQHFGPGTRLTVT.

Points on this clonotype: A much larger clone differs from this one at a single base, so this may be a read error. The CDR3 loop reads CTSSYGTESEQYF. The CDR3 DNA is TGTACCAGCAGTTACGGGACAGAAAGCGAGCAGTACTTC. V usage is TRBV6-5 and J usage is TRBJ2-7, with TRBD1 identical over 7 bases. CDR1 is MNHEY, CDR2 SVGAGI, per germline. The CDR3 is 13 amino acids.

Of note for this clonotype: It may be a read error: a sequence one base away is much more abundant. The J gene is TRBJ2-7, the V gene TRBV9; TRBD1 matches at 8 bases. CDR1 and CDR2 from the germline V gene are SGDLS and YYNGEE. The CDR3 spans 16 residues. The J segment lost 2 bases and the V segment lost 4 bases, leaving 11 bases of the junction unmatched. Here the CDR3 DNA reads TGTGCCAGCAGCCCTTGTGGACAGGGCCGGCCCTACGAGCAGTACTTC. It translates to CASSPCGQGRPYEQYF.

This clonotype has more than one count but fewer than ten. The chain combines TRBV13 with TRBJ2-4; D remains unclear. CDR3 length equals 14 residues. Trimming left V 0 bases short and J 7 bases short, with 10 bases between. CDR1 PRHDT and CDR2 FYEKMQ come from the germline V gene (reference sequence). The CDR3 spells CASSLGRGENIQYF. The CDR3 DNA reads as TGTGCCAGCAGCTTAGGCCGTGGTGAGAACATTCAGTACTTC.